This TCR beta chain was sequenced for a study of blood T cell repertoires in COVID-19. The wider study: The analysed material was cDNA or gDNA that came from T cells, B-cell-depleted T cells, or PBMCs.

The CDR3 spans 14 residues. Germline values: CDR1 SGHRS, CDR2 YFSETQ. Trimming took 4 bases from V and 5 from J; bases not matched to a gene: 3. The assay was immunoSEQ multiplex PCR, and TCRdb's table has in-frame clones only and misses some. The sample holds approximately 74,000 clones, around 80% seen once. The sample was peripheral blood. This clonotype was sampled from an elderly man with active or convalescent COVID-19. The genes are TRBV5-1 and TRBJ2-1; the match to TRBD2 covers 10 bases. CDR3 region: CASSVTSGNNEQFF. CDR3 in DNA: TGCGCCAGCAGCGTAACTAGCGGGAACAATGAGCAGTTCTTC.